This passage covers 9 T cell receptor beta chains from one sample sequenced in a study of T cell responses to AZD1222 COVID-19 vaccine. Sequencing used immunoSEQ multiplex PCR; TCRdb keeps in-frame clones, though not all of them. The table records roughly 140,000 clones, about 91% of them present only once. The sample here was peripheral blood, taken on day 0 of AZD1222 vaccination. These receptors were taken from an adult in good health.

The V gene is TRBV11-2, the J gene TRBJ2-7, with D possibly being TRBD1 or TRBD2 (5 bases each). Germline lookup yields CDR1 SGHAT and CDR2 FQNNGV. Trimming stripped 4 bases from V and 7 bases from J, with 23 bases between. This CDR3 comprises 16 residues. CDR3 nucleotide sequence: TGTGCCAGCAGCTCAATCCGGGGACGGACTTTGGAAGAGCAGTACTTC. Its translation: CASSSIRGRTLEEQYF.

V is TRBV6-5 and J is TRBJ2-5; perhaps TRBD1 as D (6 bases). The CDR3 extends over 15 amino acids. V lost 6 bases, J lost 2 bases, and 16 bases lay in between. The germline gives CDR1 MNHEY, CDR2 SVGAGI. This CDR3 reads CASSGQPRTQETQYF. For the CDR3, the DNA is TGTGCCAGCAGCGGACAGCCAAGAACACAAGAGACCCAGTACTTC.

Regarding this clone: Other nucleotide sequences in the sample specify the same CDR3. The rearrangement links TRBV29-1 to TRBJ2-7; 9 bases align to TRBD2. In germline, CDR1 is SQVTM, CDR2 ANQGSEA. The CDR3 covers 13 residues. V dropped 3 bases and J dropped 0; count of bases not matched to a gene: 0. CDR3 nucleotides: TGCAGCGTTGATAGCGGGAGCTCCTACGAGCAGTACTTC. Protein: CSVDSGSSYEQYF.

The rearrangement uses TRBV6-2 or TRBV6-3 and TRBJ1-5, with D tentatively TRBD1 (6 bases). CDR3 length: 19 amino acids. V lost 2 bases and J lost 2, with 22 bases in between. Germline-derived CDR1 and CDR2 are MNHEY and SVGEGT. The CDR3 nucleotides read TGTGCCAGCAGTTACCCTTTAGACGGGGGCCAGGCGGGCAATCAGCCCCAGCATTTT. Protein: CASSYPLDGGQAGNQPQHF.

The CDR3 loop reads CSGGGRPSTDTQYF. CDR3 DNA sequence: TGCAGCGGGGGCGGGAGGCCAAGCACAGATACGCAGTATTTT. The J gene is TRBJ2-3, the V gene TRBV29-1; 8 bases match TRBD2. There are 14 residues in the CDR3. V was pared by 7 bases and J by 0 bases, with 6 bases of the junction left unmatched. Looked up from germline, CDR1 is SQVTM and CDR2 is ANQGSEA.

The chain links TRBV9 to TRBJ2-4, with D unclear. The CDR3 is 14 residues long. Trimming took off 0 bases at V and 4 bases at J, with 8 bases between the two ends. Germline CDR1 SGDLS, CDR2 YYNGEE. The CDR3 DNA reads TGTGCCAGCAGCGTAGGTCGGCAGAAAAACATTCAGTACTTC. It specifies CASSVGRQKNIQYF.

The genes are TRBV14 and TRBJ2-1; 9 bases align to TRBD2. Germline V gene data show CDR1 as SGHDN and CDR2 as FVKESK. The CDR3 extends over 16 amino acids. Trimming cost V 1 base and J 3 bases; bases outside gene matches: 4. The DNA for the CDR3 is TGTGCCAGCAGCCAAGCTAGCGGGAAGGTCTACAATGAGCAGTTCTTC. Protein sequence: CASSQASGKVYNEQFF.

The CDR3: CASRRQGSEKLFF. The CDR3 bases are TGTGCCAGCAGGAGACAGGGTAGTGAAAAACTGTTTTTT. The rearrangement uses TRBV6-5 and TRBJ1-4; 7 nucleotides agree with TRBD1. The CDR3 totals 13 residues. J was trimmed by 7 bases and V by 6 bases; bases with no gene match: 5. CDR1 is MNHEY and CDR2 is SVGAGI in the germline V gene.

The rearrangement uses TRBV30 and TRBJ2-5; TRBD1 aligns across 12 bases. The CDR3 totals 14 residues. The germline V gene has CDR1 GTSNPN and CDR2 SVGIG (reference sequence). Trimming took 4 bases from V and 9 from J; bases not matched to a gene: 9. CDR3 bases: TGTGCCTGGAAACCGGGACAGGGGGCGCGGGCCCAGTACTTC. Residues: CAWKPGQGARAQYF. The whole variable domain, remainder taken from reference TRBV30 and TRBJ2-5, is SQTIHQWPATLVQPVGSPLSLECTVEGTSNPNLYWYRQAAGRGLQLLFYSVGIGQISSEVPQNLSASRPQDRQFILSSKKLLLSDSGFYLCAWKPGQGARAQYFGPGTRLLVL.